This T cell receptor (beta chain) was obtained from a study of regulatory T cells in long-lasting Graves disease. In the study overall: More than 5 years of antithyroid drugs with positive TSH receptor antibodies defined persistent Graves' disease. Study-wide results and caveats: New patients shared more than 750 public clonotypes, fewer than the roughly 2,700 shared by persistent patients. Accuracy may have been reduced by the small sample size. There were preferences for TRBV28, TRBJ1-2 and TRBJ2-5 in persistent disease.

In the case of this clonotype: Its antigen remains unidentified.

This sample's time point: persistent/refractory GD, antithyroid drugs over 5 years with positive TRAb. The TCR library was made from RNA that had been extracted from PBMCs in TRIzol. Sequencing libraries for TCR beta were prepared with iRepertoire HTBI primers and Arm-PCR of CDR3 regions. Via MiXCR, TCRdb re-called the multiplex PCR reads, giving one row per CDR3 protein. The sample yields about 290,000 distinct CDR3 sequences, roughly 21% seen once. Germline-derived CDR1 and CDR2 are DFQATT and SNEGSKA (reference sequence). The CDR3 runs to 11 residues. Between the trimmed V and J ends, which lost 0 bases and 8 bases, there was a span of 7 bases.

This specimen was peripheral blood mononuclear cells (PBMCs), taken when the disease was refractory, from a patient treated with antithyroid drugs. The source of this sequence is a female donor with Graves disease. The J gene is TRBJ1-1, the V gene TRBV20-1; D not certain. The CDR3 nucleotides are TGCAGTGCTAGAGATCTGTTAGAAGCTTTCTTT. Encoded protein: CSARDLLEAFF.